The 13 T cell receptor beta chains listed next were all sequenced from one sample in a study of Ad26.COV2.S vaccination and SARS-CoV-2 variants. The treatment denotes: over 15 received Ad26.COV2.S at low or high dose, single or two shots; about 5 received placebo; per-sample allocation not given. Samples analyzed were those drawn on day 63 after the first vaccine or placebo injection. The protocol was immunoSEQ multiplex PCR, while the TCRdb copy is restricted to in-frame clones and leaves out a portion. Among around 300,000 clones, 86% were seen once, and the ten largest hold about 10%. Sequenced here: peripheral blood, sampled in a trial of Ad26.COV2.S vaccine versus placebo. The receptor source for this set is a person aged 18-65 years who received the Ad26.COV2.S COVID-19 vaccine or a placebo.

The chain carries TRBV5-6 and TRBJ2-7; no reliable D call. V was shortened by 1 base and J by 3 bases, with 17 bases between the two germline ends. The CDR3 is 16 residues long. CDR1 SGHDT and CDR2 YYEEEE come from the germline V gene. CDR3: CASSLWSRINYYEQYF. In DNA form, the CDR3 reads TGTGCCAGCAGCTTGTGGTCCCGAATCAATTACTACGAGCAGTACTTC.

CDR3 in DNA: TGTGCCAGCAGTTCCCGGACAGGGACTAATGAAAAACTGTTTTTT. Translated: CASSSRTGTNEKLFF. This sequence joins TRBV28 and TRBJ1-4, with 8 bases lining up with TRBD1. This CDR3 region has 15 residues. Germline lookup yields CDR1 MDHEN and CDR2 SYDVKM. V dropped 4 bases and J dropped 2; count of bases not matched to a gene: 3.

The gene calls are TRBV5-4 and TRBJ2-7; maybe TRBD1 (6 bases). V was trimmed by 3 bases and J by 2 bases, leaving 12 bases between them. Germline V gene lookup returns CDR1 SGHNT and CDR2 YYREEE (reference sequence). The CDR3 has 14 amino acids. CDR3 coding DNA: TGTGCCAGCAGCTGGGGCAAGGGGGCCTACGAGCAGTACTTC. This sequence encodes CASSWGKGAYEQYF.

The CDR3 DNA follows: TGTGCCAGCAGCCGTCGACAGATTCTGAACACTGAAGCTTTCTTT. Translating it yields CASSRRQILNTEAFF. The V and J genes are TRBV14 and TRBJ1-1, with a weak D call TRBD1 (5 bases). CDR1 and CDR2 from the germline V gene are SGHDN and FVKESK. The V end was cut by 4 bases, the J end by 0 bases, with 12 bases between. This CDR3 spans 15 amino acids.

The rearrangement joins TRBV18 to TRBJ1-3; possibly TRBD1 for D (5 bases). The CDR3 runs to 18 residues. Germline V gene lookup returns CDR1 KGHSH and CDR2 LQKENI. V lost 2 bases, J lost 2 bases, and 19 bases lay in between. The CDR3 here is CASSPLEGAVQAGNTIYF. The CDR3 nucleotides are TGTGCCAGCTCACCATTAGAAGGGGCAGTTCAGGCTGGAAACACCATATATTTT.

This clone has at least ten counts. The chain recombines TRBV6-5 with TRBJ1-1; D is unclear. The CDR3 has 11 residues. Trimming left V 5 bases short and J 6 bases short, with 7 bases between. Germline V gives CDR1 MNHEY, CDR2 SVGAGI. CDR3 residues: CASSQEPEAFF. The CDR3 DNA sequence: TGTGCCAGCAGTCAGGAGCCTGAAGCTTTCTTT.

The chain couples TRBV10-3 to TRBJ2-3; 8 positions match TRBD1. This CDR3 has 15 amino acids. The germline CDR1 and CDR2 sequences are ENHRY and SYGVKD. The ends lost 6 bases at V and 3 bases at J; junction bases unmatched: 8. Written as DNA, the CDR3 is TGTGCCATCAGACAAGGACAGGGCGGGACAGATACGCAGTATTTT. Its translation: CAIRQGQGGTDTQYF.

The V and J genes are TRBV7-9 and TRBJ2-5; D may match TRBD1 or TRBD2 (6 bases each). V was clipped by 6 bases and J by 4 bases, with 24 bases between them. Germline CDR1 reads SEHNR; CDR2 reads FQNEAQ (reference sequence). The CDR3 runs 17 residues. The CDR3 reads CASSLTPGARSPETQYF. The CDR3 DNA is TGTGCCAGCAGTCTCACCCCGGGGGCCCGTTCCCCAGAGACCCAGTACTTC.

V and J are TRBV20-1 and TRBJ2-1, with TRBD1 matching over 10 bases. CDR3 length: 14 amino acids. With 3 bases clipped from V and 8 bases from J, the junction kept 7 bases outside the gene matches. Germline V gene sequence: CDR1 DFQATT, CDR2 SNEGSKA (reference sequence). For the CDR3, the DNA is TGCAGTGCTAGTTGGGACAGGGGAGTCGATGAGCAGTTCTTC. Translating gives CSASWDRGVDEQFF.

This clone was recorded only once. The gene calls are TRBV27 and TRBJ1-5, with TRBD1 matching 7 bases. The length of the CDR3 is 14 residues. Germline V CDR1 and CDR2: MNHEY, SMNVEV (reference sequence). After removal of 4 bases from V and 6 bases from J, the junction contained 6 bases not matched to a gene. In DNA, the CDR3 is TGTGCCAGCAGTTCACAGACAGGGAGTCAGCCCCAGCATTTT. Translation: CASSSQTGSQPQHF.

V is TRBV4-3 and J is TRBJ1-1; D not certain. The germline CDR1 and CDR2 sequences are LGHNA and YSLEER. CDR3 length: 14 residues. Trimming pared 4 bases from V and 0 bases from J, leaving 9 bases between. DNA of the CDR3: TGCGCCAGCAGCCCCCAGGCCCTGAACACTGAAGCTTTCTTT. Its translation: CASSPQALNTEAFF.

The chain carries TRBV5-4 and TRBJ2-3, with TRBD1 as a possible D gene (6 bases). Germline V CDR1 and CDR2: SGHNT, YYREEE (reference sequence). Trimming removed 1 base at V and 3 bases at J, with 9 bases between. The CDR3 contains 14 residues. CDR3 DNA sequence: TGTGCCAGCAGCTTGAGAAGGGGGACAGATACGCAGTATTTT. This codes for CASSLRRGTDTQYF.

The chain is built from TRBV5-4 and TRBJ2-6; 10 bases are shared with TRBD1. V shed 0 bases and J 0 bases; nucleotides not matched to a gene: 3. Germline V lookup: CDR1 SGHNT, CDR2 YYREEE (reference sequence). The CDR3 totals 18 residues. This chain's CDR3 is CASSLGTGGFSGANVLTF. CDR3 nucleotide sequence: TGTGCCAGCAGCTTGGGGACAGGGGGATTCTCTGGGGCCAACGTCCTGACTTTC.